The T cell receptor beta chain described here comes from a study of blood T cell repertoires in COVID-19. Study-level background: From the United States, Italy and Spain came samples of acute and convalescent COVID-19. PBMCs, B-cell-depleted T cells, or T cells were the source of the cDNA or gDNA that made up the material.

Germline CDR1 and CDR2: MNHEY and SMNVEV (reference sequence). CDR3 length: 15 residues. Trimming stripped 6 bases from V and 4 bases from J, with 18 bases between. Original analysis: Estimation of nucleated cell counts relied on the amplification of reference gene primers. Clones were sequenced by immunoSEQ multiplex PCR, and TCRdb holds only the in-frame ones, with some missing. V, J and clone size were drawn from that table, and D and trimming were deduced from the DNA. Of over 200,000 clones in the sample, 65% to 85% were seen once. This sequence joins TRBV27 and TRBJ2-5; tentative D call: TRBD2 (6 bases). The TCR was taken from a man at least 80 years old with acute or convalescent COVID-19. Sequencing input: peripheral blood. This CDR3 is CASRRPGGSTETQYF. The CDR3 DNA reads TGTGCCAGCAGGAGACCTGGAGGGTCCACAGAGACCCAGTACTTC.